This TCR beta chain was documented in a study of cytomegalovirus exposure and HLA in healthy donors. Whole-study findings and limits: Most likely, a cluster of highly shared sequence variants arose as a sequencing artifact. A later analysis revealed that TCR association rates differed between HLA loci, peaking at DRB1 and bottoming out at HLA-C. Listed as cytomegalovirus-associated were around 160 TCR beta chains.

This clone has only a few counts. What it binds is unknown. Trimming cost V 1 base and J 7 bases; bases outside gene matches: 15. Germline lookup yields CDR1 MGHRA and CDR2 YSYEKL. This CDR3 has 17 amino acids. Those who donated were healthy bone marrow donors. Use of 60 Vbeta and 13 Jbeta primers characterized the PCR. The repertoire was sequenced with immunoSEQ multiplex PCR; TCRdb's copy has only in-frame clones and lacks some. The sample includes fewer than 200,000 clones, 8.5% to 10% of them seen just once. The V and J genes are TRBV4-1 and TRBJ2-7, with 8 bases identical to TRBD2. The sample comprised PBMCs. This sequence originates from a woman aged 25 to 39 in good health and CMV-seropositive. For the CDR3, the DNA is TGCGCCAGCAGCCAAGGTATTGTCGGGAGGGCCTCCGAGGAGCAGTACTTC. Protein product: CASSQGIVGRASEEQYF.